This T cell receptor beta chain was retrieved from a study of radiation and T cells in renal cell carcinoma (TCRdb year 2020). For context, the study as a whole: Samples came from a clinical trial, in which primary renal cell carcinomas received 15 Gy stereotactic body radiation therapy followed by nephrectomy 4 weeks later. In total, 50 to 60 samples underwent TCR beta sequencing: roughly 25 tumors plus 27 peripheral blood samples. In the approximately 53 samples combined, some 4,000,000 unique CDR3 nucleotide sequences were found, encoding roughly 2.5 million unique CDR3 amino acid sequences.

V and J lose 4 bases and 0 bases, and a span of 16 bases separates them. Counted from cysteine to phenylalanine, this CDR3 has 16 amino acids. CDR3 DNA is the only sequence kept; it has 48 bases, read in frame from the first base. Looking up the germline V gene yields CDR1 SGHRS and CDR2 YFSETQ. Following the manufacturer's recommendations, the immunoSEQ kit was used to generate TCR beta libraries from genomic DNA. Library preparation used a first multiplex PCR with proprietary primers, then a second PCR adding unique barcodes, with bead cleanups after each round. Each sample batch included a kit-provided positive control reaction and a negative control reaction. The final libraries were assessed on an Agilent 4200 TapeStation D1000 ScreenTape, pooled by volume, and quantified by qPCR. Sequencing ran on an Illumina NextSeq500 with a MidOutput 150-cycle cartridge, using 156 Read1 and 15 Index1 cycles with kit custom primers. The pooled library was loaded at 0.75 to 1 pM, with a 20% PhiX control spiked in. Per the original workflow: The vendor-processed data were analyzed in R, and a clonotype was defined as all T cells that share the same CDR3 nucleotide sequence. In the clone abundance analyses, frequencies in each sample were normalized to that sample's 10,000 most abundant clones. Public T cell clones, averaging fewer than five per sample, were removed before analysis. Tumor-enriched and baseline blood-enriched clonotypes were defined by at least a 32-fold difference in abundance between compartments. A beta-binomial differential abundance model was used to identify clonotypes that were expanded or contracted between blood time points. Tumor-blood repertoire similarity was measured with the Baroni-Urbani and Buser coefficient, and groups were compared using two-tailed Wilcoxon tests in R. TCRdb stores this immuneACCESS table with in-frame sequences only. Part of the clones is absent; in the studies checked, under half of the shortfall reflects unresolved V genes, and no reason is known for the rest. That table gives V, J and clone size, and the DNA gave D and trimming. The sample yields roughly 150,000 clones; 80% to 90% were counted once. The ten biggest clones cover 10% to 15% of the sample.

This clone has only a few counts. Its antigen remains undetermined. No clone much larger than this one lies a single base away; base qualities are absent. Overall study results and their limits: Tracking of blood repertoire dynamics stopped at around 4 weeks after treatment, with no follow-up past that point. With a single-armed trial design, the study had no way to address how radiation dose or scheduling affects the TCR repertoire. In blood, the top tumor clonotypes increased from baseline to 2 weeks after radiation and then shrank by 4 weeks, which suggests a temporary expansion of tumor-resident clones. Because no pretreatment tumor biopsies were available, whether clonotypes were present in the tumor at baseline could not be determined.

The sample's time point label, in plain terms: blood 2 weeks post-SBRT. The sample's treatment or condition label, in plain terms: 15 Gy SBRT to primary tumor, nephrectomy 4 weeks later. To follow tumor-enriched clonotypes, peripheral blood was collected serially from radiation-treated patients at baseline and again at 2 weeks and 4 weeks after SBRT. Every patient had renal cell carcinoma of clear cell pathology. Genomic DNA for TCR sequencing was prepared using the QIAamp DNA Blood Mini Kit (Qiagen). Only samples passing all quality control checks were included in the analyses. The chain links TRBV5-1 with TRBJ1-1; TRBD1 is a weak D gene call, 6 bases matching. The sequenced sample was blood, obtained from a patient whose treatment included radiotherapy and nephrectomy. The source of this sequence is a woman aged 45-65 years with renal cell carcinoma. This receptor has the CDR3 CASSKDAGDMNTEAFF. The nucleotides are TGCGCCAGCAGCAAGGACGCAGGGGATATGAACACTGAAGCTTTCTTT.